This entry lists 16 T cell receptor beta chains sequenced from one sample in a study of PD-1 blockade in classical Hodgkin lymphoma. Profiled with immunoSEQ multiplex PCR; TCRdb holds only in-frame clones, not every one. The table includes approximately 27,000 clones, roughly 87% detected once. This sample's time point: cycle 4 day 1 (C4D1), after six to seven weeks of nivolumab. No patient escaped relapse after autologous stem cell transplantation, and brentuximab vedotin exposure varied. Sequencing used peripheral blood mononuclear cells (PBMCs), obtained before the fourth cycle of nivolumab. The receptors shown here come from a human donor with classical Hodgkin lymphoma.

The rearrangement links TRBV11-2 to TRBJ2-1; TRBD2 aligns across 8 bases. Trimming took 0 bases from V and 15 from J; bases not matched to a gene: 7. Germline CDR1 SGHAT, CDR2 FQNNGV. This CDR3 has 13 residues. Written as DNA, the CDR3 is TGTGCCAGCAGCTTAGAGCGGGGGGCCCTTTCGTTCTTC. Protein: CASSLERGALSFF. Complete variable domain (other parts from reference TRBV11-2 and TRBJ2-1): EAGVAQSPRYKIIEKRQSVAFWCNPISGHATLYWYQQILGQGPKLLIQFQNNGVVDDSQLPKDRFSAERLKGVDSTLKIQPAKLEDSAVYLCASSLERGALSFFGPGTRLTVL.

The gene calls are TRBV5-4 and TRBJ2-3, with unresolved D. The CDR3 length is 12 residues. Looked up from germline, CDR1 is SGHNT and CDR2 is YYREEE (reference sequence). Trimming cost V 3 bases and J 6 bases, with 8 bases left between them. The CDR3 reads CASSSNTDTQYF. As DNA, the CDR3 is TGTGCCAGCAGCTCTAATACGGATACGCAGTATTTT.

The chain carries TRBV6-1 and TRBJ2-7, with D hard to call. V gave up 8 bases and J gave up 2 bases, with 10 bases separating them. The CDR3 runs to 12 residues. Germline V gives CDR1 MNHNS, CDR2 SASEGT. The CDR3 bases are TGTGCCAGCGGACGTTTTACCTACGAGCAGTACTTC. Its translation is CASGRFTYEQYF.

V is TRBV4-1 and J is TRBJ2-6; 8 bases agree with TRBD1. This CDR3 spans 19 amino acids. V was clipped by 4 bases and J by 1 base; unmatched bases: 12. From germline, CDR1 is MGHRA and CDR2 YSYEKL. The CDR3 is CASSPLDRAIISGANVLTF. DNA of the CDR3: TGCGCCAGCAGCCCCCTGGACAGGGCTATAATATCTGGGGCCAACGTCCTGACTTTC.

V gene TRBV15 combines with J gene TRBJ1-2; tentative D call: TRBD1 (5 bases). The CDR3 is made up of 15 amino acids. Deletions cut 1 base from V and 2 bases from J, with 11 bases between. CDR1 is LNHNV, CDR2 YYDKDF, per germline (reference sequence). The chain's CDR3 is CATSRGGEMNYGYTF. The CDR3 DNA sequence: TGTGCCACCAGCAGAGGAGGGGAAATGAACTATGGCTACACCTTC.

This clone has just one count. This rearrangement joins TRBV2 to TRBJ2-3; 16 bases are a match to TRBD2. This CDR3 has 16 amino acids. Germline V gives CDR1 SNHLY, CDR2 FYNNEI. Trimming at V came to 6 bases and at J to 2 bases, leaving 2 bases not matched to a gene. The CDR3 sequence: CASRGLAGGLTDTQYF. In DNA form, the CDR3 reads TGTGCCAGCAGGGGACTAGCGGGGGGGCTCACAGATACGCAGTATTTT.

The chain recombines TRBV6-5 with TRBJ2-5, with a tentative D call TRBD1 (6 bases). V dropped 2 bases and J dropped 5 bases, with 12 bases sitting between them. The CDR3 totals 14 residues. CDR1 MNHEY and CDR2 SVGAGI come from the germline V gene. The CDR3 DNA sequence: TGTGCCAGCAGTTACGCAGGGGAATGGGAGACCCAGTACTTC. Translation gives CASSYAGEWETQYF.

The chain combines TRBV27 with TRBJ2-1, with a weak D call TRBD1 (6 bases). The germline V and J ends were trimmed by 0 bases and 0 bases, with 9 bases remaining between them. This CDR3 region has 16 residues. CDR1 is MNHEY and CDR2 is SMNVEV in the germline V gene (reference sequence). The CDR3 DNA reads as TGTGCCAGCAGTTTATCAGGGGGTAGCTCCTACAATGAGCAGTTCTTC. Translated, it gives CASSLSGGSSYNEQFF.

CDR3 protein: CASTASGGDTQYF. The CDR3 DNA reads TGTGCCAGCACCGCTAGCGGGGGGGATACGCAGTATTTT. The chain uses TRBV6-6 and TRBJ2-3; TRBD2 agrees at 11 bases. V gave up 7 bases and J gave up 6 bases; unmatched junction bases: 3. The CDR3 length is 13 residues. Germline V gene lookup returns CDR1 MNHNY and CDR2 SVGAGI (reference sequence).

In its sample, this clone was seen a few times. The chain joins TRBV5-6 to TRBJ1-6, with 7 bases lining up with TRBD1. This CDR3 is built from 13 residues. Per germline, CDR1 SGHDT and CDR2 YYEEEE. V dropped 4 bases and J dropped 15; count of bases not matched to a gene: 10. The DNA for the CDR3 is TGTGCCAGCAGCCCACCGACAGGGTTGGGCCTCCACTTT. Its protein product is CASSPPTGLGLHF. The whole variable domain, remainder taken from reference TRBV5-6 and TRBJ1-6, is DAGVTQSPTHLIKTRGQQVTLRCSPKSGHDTVSWYQQALGQGPQFIFQYYEEEERQRGNFPDRFSGHQFPNYSSELNVNALLLGDSALYLCASSPPTGLGLHFGNGTRLTVT.

The table lists this clone with a few counts. The genes are TRBV12-5 and TRBJ2-7; 12 nucleotides align to TRBD1. The CDR3 consists of 16 residues. CDR1 and CDR2 (germline): LGHNT, FRNRAP. The ends lost 5 bases at V and 5 bases at J; junction bases unmatched: 10. This CDR3 is CASGPSPGTGGHEQYF. CDR3 sequence (DNA): TGTGCTAGTGGTCCATCCCCAGGGACAGGGGGCCACGAGCAGTACTTC. The full variable domain, rest sourced from reference TRBV12-5 and TRBJ2-7, is DARVTQTPRHKVTEMGQEVTMRCQPILGHNTVFWYRQTMMQGLELLAYFRNRAPLDDSGMPKDRFSAEMPDATLATLKIQPSEPRDSAVYFCASGPSPGTGGHEQYFGPGTRLTVT.

This clone has only one observation. The V call is TRBV21-1, the J call TRBJ1-2. TRBV21-1 corresponds to a pseudogene. The CDR3 consists of 14 residues. The CDR3 DNA is TGTGCCAGCAGCAAAGGGGGGGGCCTCTATGGCTACACCTTC. This codes for CASSKGGGLYGYTF.

This chain uses TRBV6-5 with TRBJ1-2; 9 bases agree with TRBD1. With 5 bases clipped from V and 4 bases from J, the junction kept 5 bases outside the gene matches. The CDR3 is 14 residues long. Germline CDR1 reads MNHEY; CDR2 reads SVGAGI. CDR3: CASSPTGGAYGYTF. CDR3 DNA: TGTGCCAGCAGTCCCACAGGGGGCGCCTATGGCTACACCTTC.

This clone is medium-sized. The V and J genes are TRBV5-1 and TRBJ1-2; D not resolved. Germline V gene sequence: CDR1 SGHRS, CDR2 YFSETQ. This CDR3 spans 12 amino acids. The V end was cut by 1 base, the J end by 6 bases, with 7 bases between. This CDR3 reads CASSLTLDGYTF. The CDR3 bases are TGCGCCAGCAGCTTGACGTTGGATGGCTACACCTTC.

The V and J genes are TRBV11-3 and TRBJ2-3; 9 bases line up with TRBD2. The CDR3 spans 17 residues. Looked up from germline, CDR1 is SGHNT and CDR2 is YENEEA. Germline trimming cut 1 base from V and 1 base from J; bases unmatched to any gene: 6. The CDR3 protein is CASSLGASSGGTDTQYF. As DNA, the CDR3 is TGTGCCAGCAGCTTAGGGGCCTCTAGCGGGGGCACAGATACGCAGTATTTT.

The chain recombines TRBV5-1 with TRBJ1-3; no definite D call. Trimming pared 4 bases from V and 8 bases from J, leaving 19 bases between. Germline V CDR1 and CDR2: SGHRS, YFSETQ. The CDR3 has 15 amino acids. This CDR3 is CASSMEGRLVDTIYF. CDR3 DNA: TGCGCCAGCAGCATGGAAGGGCGCCTCGTGGACACCATATATTTT.